This entry concerns a single TCR beta chain. Its specificity is unknown. The data originate from a study of immune cell composition in non-small cell lung cancer. Regarding the study as a whole: Shared sequences between tumour-reactive and dominant in vivo clones were not proven. Smoking pack-years did not significantly correlate with tumour TCR-beta clonality.

Normal lung sampling was at least 3 cm from the tumour, as distant as possible. Assay: immunoSEQ multiplex PCR; the TCRdb copy retains only in-frame clones and omits some. This table holds 3,500 or so clones, more than 70% found once. The V segment lost 3 bases and the J segment 7 bases; nucleotides outside the gene matches: 6. In germline, CDR1 is MRHNA, CDR2 SNTAGT. This CDR3 contains 15 residues. J is TRBJ2-1 and V is TRBV6-4; 10 bases fit TRBD1. Sequencing input: non-adjacent lung tissue. The receptor comes from a human donor with non-small cell lung cancer. The CDR3 nucleotides read TGTGCCAGCAGTGAGGCGCCGGGACAGGGGAATGAGCAGTTCTTC. As protein: CASSEAPGQGNEQFF.